This TCR beta chain came from a study of blood T cell repertoires in COVID-19. Study at large: Nucleic acid was either cDNA or gDNA, and it came from T cells, B-cell-depleted T cells, or PBMCs.

Germline assignment: CDR1 SGHTA and CDR2 FQGTGA. V lost 6 bases to trimming and J lost 0 bases, with 7 bases between them. The CDR3 consists of 13 residues. Participants were aged roughly 18 to 100 years from roughly 25 US areas. Authors' analysis steps: By means of reference gene primer amplification, nucleated cell counts were estimated. Generated by immunoSEQ multiplex PCR, the TCRdb table keeps only in-frame clones and is missing some. That table supplies the V and J calls and clone size; D and trimming were determined from the DNA. The sample carries about 270,000 clones, about 88% recorded once.

This receptor was identified in a woman between 50 and 59 years old who had recovered from COVID-19. Sequencing was carried out using PBMCs or T cells enriched from blood (not recorded which). The chain employs TRBV7-3 and TRBJ2-3; D ambiguous. DNA of the CDR3: TGTGCCAGCAGTCTAAGTAGCACAGATACGCAGTATTTT. This codes for CASSLSSTDTQYF.